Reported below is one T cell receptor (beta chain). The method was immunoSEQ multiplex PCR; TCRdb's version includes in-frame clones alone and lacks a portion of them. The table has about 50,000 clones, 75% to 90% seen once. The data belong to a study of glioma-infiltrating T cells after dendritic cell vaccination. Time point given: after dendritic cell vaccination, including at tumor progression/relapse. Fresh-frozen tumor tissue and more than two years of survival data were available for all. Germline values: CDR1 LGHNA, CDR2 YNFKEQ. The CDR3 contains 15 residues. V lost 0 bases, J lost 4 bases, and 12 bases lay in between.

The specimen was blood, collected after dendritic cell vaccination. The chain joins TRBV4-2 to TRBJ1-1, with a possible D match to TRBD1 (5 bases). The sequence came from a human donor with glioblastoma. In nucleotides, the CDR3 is TGTGCCAGCAGCCAAGATTCCGGACATACCACTGAAGCTTTCTTT. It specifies CASSQDSGHTTEAFF.